The clone carrying this TCR beta chain was recorded a few times. This entry belongs to a study of blood T cells in healthy people across ages. The authors ran a second PCR of about 6 to 11 cycles using a sample-barcoded 5' primer and a J-beta primer mix. TCRdb recomputed calls from the 5' RACE reads with MiXCR, one row per CDR3 protein. Here the sample spans some 850,000 distinct CDR3 sequences, roughly 24% being singletons. V was pared by 5 bases and J by 7 bases, with 14 bases of the junction left unmatched. Germline loops: CDR1 MGHDK, CDR2 SYGVNS. This CDR3 is 17 amino acids long. With each sample, at least 5 micrograms of total RNA were extracted. These sequences were also reported in another study, on T cells of mothers and their children. That paper adds: Unrelated pairs and related pairs have their TCR recombination output shaped similarly by thymic selection.

Input material: blood. The TCR comes from a boy between 10 and 17 years old in good health. V gene TRBV25-1 combines with J gene TRBJ2-1; 10 bases agree with TRBD1. CDR3 amino acids: CASSQNRGTGVWNEQFF. The CDR3 DNA is TGTGCCAGCAGTCAAAATAGGGGGACAGGGGTTTGGAATGAGCAGTTCTTC.